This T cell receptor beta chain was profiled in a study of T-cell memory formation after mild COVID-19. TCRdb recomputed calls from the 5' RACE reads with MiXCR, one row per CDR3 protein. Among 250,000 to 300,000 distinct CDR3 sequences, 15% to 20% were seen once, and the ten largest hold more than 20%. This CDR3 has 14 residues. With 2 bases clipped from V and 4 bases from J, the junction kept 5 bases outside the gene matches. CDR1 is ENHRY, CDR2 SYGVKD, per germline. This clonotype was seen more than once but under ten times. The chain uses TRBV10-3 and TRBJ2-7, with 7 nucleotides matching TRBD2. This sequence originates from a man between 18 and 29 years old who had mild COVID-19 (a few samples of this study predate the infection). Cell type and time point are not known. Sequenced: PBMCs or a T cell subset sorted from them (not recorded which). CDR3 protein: CAISEVGGGYEQYV. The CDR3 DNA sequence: TGTGCCATCAGTGAGGTGGGCGGGGGTTACGAGCAGTACGTC.